Listed below are T cell receptor beta chains from one sample, sequenced in a study of blood T cell repertoires in COVID-19. Profiling relied on immunoSEQ multiplex PCR, and the TCRdb table lists in-frame clones only, not all of them. The table lists roughly 170,000 clones, 65% to 85% of them singletons. The sample taken for sequencing was PBMCs or T cells enriched from blood (not recorded which). Source of these receptors: a woman in her forties with acute COVID-19. Each CDR3 is given with its conserved first and last residue. Fields, in order: clone size, V gene, D gene, J gene, CDR3 protein, CDR3 DNA. D genes are given only for firm matches. Where a row states a size, it is once, few, many or the class of an expanded clone; other rows omit it.

once	TRBV10-1	-	TRBJ2-5	CASSDDGEETQYF	TGCGCCAGCAGTGACGACGGAGAAGAGACCCAGTACTTC
-	TRBV7-9	-	TRBJ1-4	CASSLDQGANEKLFF	TGTGCCAGCAGCTTAGACCAGGGCGCTAATGAAAAACTGTTTTTT
-	TRBV5-1	TRBD2	TRBJ2-5	CASSSGASGSRETQYF	TGCGCCAGCAGCTCGGGGGCTAGCGGGAGTCGGGAGACCCAGTACTTC
-	TRBV5-1	TRBD2	TRBJ2-3	CASSAGGGSTDTQYF	TGCGCCAGCAGCGCTGGCGGGGGAAGCACAGATACGCAGTATTTT
-	TRBV7-9	-	TRBJ2-5	CASSLNWRFQETQYF	TGTGCCAGCAGCCTTAACTGGAGGTTCCAAGAGACCCAGTACTTC
-	TRBV7-9	-	TRBJ1-1	CASSFSPRGGTEAFF	TGTGCCAGCAGCTTTTCCCCAAGGGGAGGTACTGAAGCTTTCTTT
-	TRBV7-6	-	TRBJ2-4	CASSLAHSSTSSGAKNIQYF	TGTGCCAGCAGCTTAGCCCATTCCTCCACATCGAGCGGAGCCAAAAACATTCAGTACTTC
-	TRBV24-1	TRBD2	TRBJ2-5	CATSDLQREGAETQYF	TGTGCCACCAGTGATTTGCAGCGGGAGGGCGCGGAGACCCAGTACTTC
-	TRBV11-2	TRBD1	TRBJ2-5	CASSLVGTGIETQYF	TGTGCCAGCAGCTTAGTAGGGACAGGGATAGAGACCCAGTACTTC
-	TRBV27	TRBD2	TRBJ2-7	CASSPGLAVPGQQYF	TGTGCCAGCAGTCCGGGACTAGCGGTCCCGGGGCAGCAGTACTTC
-	TRBV6-5	-	TRBJ1-3	CASKVDGDSGNTIYF	TGTGCCAGCAAGGTTGACGGGGACTCTGGAAACACCATATATTTT
-	TRBV5-1	-	TRBJ2-1	CASSLARETGFQFF	TGCGCCAGCAGCTTGGCCCGTGAGACAGGATTCCAGTTCTTC
-	TRBV4-2	-	TRBJ2-2	CASSQEGWANTGELFF	TGTGCCAGCAGCCAAGAGGGTTGGGCAAACACCGGGGAGCTGTTTTTT
few	TRBV5-5	-	TRBJ2-3	CASSLGSRGLGDTQYF	TGTGCCAGCAGCTTGGGGTCGCGAGGGTTGGGGGATACGCAGTATTTT
-	TRBV7-2	-	TRBJ2-1	CASSFGRRDFYNEQFF	TGTGCCAGCAGCTTTGGGAGGCGGGATTTCTACAATGAGCAGTTCTTC
-	TRBV29-1	TRBD2	TRBJ2-2	CSVGEETSGSGELFF	TGCAGCGTTGGTGAGGAGACTAGCGGGTCGGGGGAGCTGTTTTTT
-	TRBV3-1/TRBV3-2	TRBD2	TRBJ2-5	CASSQARGTSGSFKTQYF	TGTGCCAGCAGCCAAGCGCGTGGTACTAGCGGGAGTTTCAAGACCCAGTACTTC
-	TRBV7-9	TRBD2	TRBJ2-1	CASSLGLAGTYNEQFF	TGTGCCAGCAGCTTAGGTTTAGCGGGTACCTACAATGAGCAGTTCTTC
-	TRBV5-1	TRBD2	TRBJ2-1	CASSLAGLAGSLYNEQFF	TGCGCCAGCAGCTTGGCAGGACTAGCGGGCAGCTTATACAATGAGCAGTTCTTC
-	TRBV29-1	-	TRBJ1-1	CSVESPVAFF	TGCAGCGTTGAGTCTCCTGTTGCTTTCTTT
-	TRBV21-1	-	TRBJ2-3	CASSKVDSGSTDTQYF	TGTGCCAGCAGCAAAGTGGATAGCGGGAGCACAGATACGCAGTATTTT
-	TRBV18	-	TRBJ2-3	CASSPLHPGTDTQYF	TGTGCCAGCTCACCATTACACCCTGGCACAGATACGCAGTATTTT
-	TRBV5-1	-	TRBJ2-1	CASSSTGNLYNEQFF	TGCGCCAGCAGCTCCACAGGGAACCTTTACAATGAGCAGTTCTTC
-	TRBV6-5	TRBD1	TRBJ2-2	CASSSSWTGNTGELFF	TGTGCCAGCAGTTCGTCTTGGACAGGGAACACCGGGGAGCTGTTTTTT
-	TRBV18	-	TRBJ1-1	CASSPVGTTGAEAFF	TGTGCCAGCTCACCCGTGGGGACAACCGGGGCTGAAGCTTTCTTT
once	TRBV7-9	-	TRBJ2-2	CASSLVGPGGTGELFF	TGTGCCAGCAGCTTAGTGGGGCCCGGTGGAACCGGGGAGCTGTTTTTT
-	TRBV28	-	TRBJ1-3	CASSLPGSGNTIYF	TGTGCCAGCAGTTTACCAGGATCTGGAAACACCATATATTTT